This T cell receptor beta chain came from a study of blood T cells in healthy people across ages. Findings and caveats of the study: Researchers said unsorted PBMCs prevented a conclusive naive versus antigen-experienced comparison. Naive T cell percentage showed a strong correlation with the diversity of TCR beta. Age brought a roughly linear fall in TCR beta diversity measured per million T cells. In long-lived donors, naive CD4+ cell counts and diversity exceeded those of aged donors.

The CDR3 totals 15 residues. Trimming took 2 bases from V and 0 from J, leaving 10 bases between them. CDR1 and CDR2 from the germline V gene are SGHDN and FVKESK. With a J-beta primer mix and a sample-barcoded 5' primer, a second PCR ran about 7 to 11 cycles. TCRdb re-called the 5' RACE reads with MiXCR, one entry per CDR3 protein. This sample has fewer than 1 million distinct CDR3 sequences, with 40% to 50% found just once. This clonotype has a handful of counts. Its antigen is unknown. Sample: blood. The chain employs TRBV14 and TRBJ2-5; D possibly corresponds to TRBD2 (6 bases). The source of this sequence is a man aged 55 to 70 in good health. The CDR3 protein is CASSQFRLDQETQYF. CDR3 bases: TGTGCCAGCAGCCAATTCAGACTAGACCAAGAGACCCAGTACTTC.